The clone carrying this TCR beta chain occurred once. Its antigen remains unknown. TCRdb called the 5' RACE reads again in MiXCR, with one record for every CDR3 protein. The sample records around 1.7 million distinct CDR3 sequences, under 35% being singletons. The data derive from a study of identical twins. General study findings and limits: Analyses based on zero insertions could be partly confounded by invariant MAIT and iNKT cells. Beta out-of-frame sequences displayed a weaker excess of sharing between twins. Sequences that were out-of-frame, alpha and twin-shared displayed an excess of low generation probability.

The CDR3 has 16 residues. Per germline, CDR1 LNHDA and CDR2 SQIVND (reference sequence). V dropped 11 bases and J dropped 4 bases, with 26 bases sitting between them. This receptor was identified in a newborn girl in good health. The chain has TRBV19 and TRBJ1-2; no clear D gene. Source material: cord blood. This chain's CDR3 is CASVRSPPMQVYGYTF. The CDR3 DNA reads TGTGCCTCAGTCCGGAGTCCGCCGATGCAGGTCTATGGCTACACCTTC.